Each of the 27 T cell receptor beta chains below was sequenced from the same sample in a study of PD-L1 blockade in urothelial cancer. Measured with immunoSEQ multiplex PCR; TCRdb has only the in-frame clones, and not every one. The sample contains more than 20,000 clones, 87% of which appear only once. The source was PBMCs, collected around atezolizumab (anti-PD-L1) treatment. These receptors all stem from a man aged 50 to 60 with urothelial cancer.

The J gene is TRBJ2-5, the V gene TRBV30; 7 bases match TRBD1. This CDR3 has 16 residues. Looked up from germline, CDR1 is GTSNPN and CDR2 is SVGIG (reference sequence). Losses at the gene ends were 5 bases for V and 0 bases for J; bases not matched to a gene: 12. This CDR3 reads CAWDPGQPSYQETQYF. CDR3 nucleotide sequence: TGTGCCTGGGACCCGGGACAGCCATCGTACCAAGAGACCCAGTACTTC.

V usage is TRBV5-1 and J usage is TRBJ2-1; 13 bases are a match to TRBD2. This CDR3 is 17 amino acids long. Germline V gene sequence: CDR1 SGHRS, CDR2 YFSETQ. Germline trimming cut 4 bases from V and 4 bases from J; bases unmatched to any gene: 8. The CDR3 bases are TGCGCCAGCAGCCTTGGGACTAGCGGGGCTTATTACAATGAGCAGTTCTTC. Residues: CASSLGTSGAYYNEQFF.

The rearrangement links TRBV7-2 to TRBJ2-5; TRBD2 aligns across 9 bases. The junction had 5 bases not matched to a gene; V was cut back by 5 bases and J by 1 base. The CDR3 length is 15 residues. Germline loops: CDR1 SGHTA, CDR2 FQGNSA. The CDR3 sequence: CASSQSGRLQETQYF. CDR3 sequence (DNA): TGTGCCAGCAGCCAAAGCGGGAGGCTCCAAGAGACCCAGTACTTC. Full variable domain (rest looked up from reference TRBV7-2 and TRBJ2-5): GAGVSQSPSNKVTEKGKDVELRCDPISGHTALYWYRQSLGQGLEFLIYFQGNSAPDKSGLPSDRFSAERTGGSVSTLTIQRTQQEDSAVYLCASSQSGRLQETQYFGPGTRLLVL.

CDR3 region: CASSLGLNTGELFF. CDR3 DNA sequence: TGTGCCAGCAGCTTAGGTCTCAACACCGGGGAGCTGTTTTTT. The chain carries TRBV7-2 and TRBJ2-2, with D unresolved. The V gene lost 1 base and the J gene lost 2 bases, with 5 bases spanning the gap. Germline loops: CDR1 SGHTA, CDR2 FQGNSA. There are 14 residues in the CDR3.

This chain uses TRBV19 with TRBJ1-1; weak D call: TRBD1 (6 bases). The germline V gene has CDR1 LNHDA and CDR2 SQIVND (reference sequence). The CDR3 has 13 amino acids. The V end lost 7 bases, the J end lost 0 bases, and 9 bases lay between the germline ends. Here the CDR3 DNA reads TGTGCCAGTACCGACAGGCTGAACACTGAAGCTTTCTTT. It codes for CASTDRLNTEAFF.

V and J are TRBV6-5 and TRBJ1-1; TRBD1 is a possible D gene (5 bases). V lost 0 bases and J 2 bases, leaving 10 bases between the germline ends. The germline V gene has CDR1 MNHEY and CDR2 SVGAGI. The CDR3 spans 15 residues. CDR3 sequence reads: CASSYSPTANTEAFF. Here the CDR3 DNA reads TGTGCCAGCAGTTACTCTCCGACAGCTAACACTGAAGCTTTCTTT.

This clone was seen just once. This chain uses TRBV30 with TRBJ2-7; 7 positions agree with TRBD1. Per germline, CDR1 GTSNPN and CDR2 SVGIG (reference sequence). The length of the CDR3 is 12 residues. Trimming at V came to 4 bases and at J to 2 bases, leaving 2 bases not matched to a gene. The CDR3 sequence: CAWNTGAYEQYF. CDR3 sequence (DNA): TGTGCCTGGAACACAGGGGCCTACGAGCAGTACTTC.

V usage is TRBV28 and J usage is TRBJ1-5, with a possible D match to TRBD1 (6 bases). The CDR3 has 22 amino acids. The germline V gene encodes CDR1 MDHEN and CDR2 SYDVKM. The V gene lost 4 bases and the J gene lost 4 bases, with 35 bases spanning the gap. DNA of the CDR3: TGTGCCAGCAGTTCATTATGGGGCGTGCACAGGGAACGAATTCTGGAGAATCAGCCCCAGCATTTT. Its protein is CASSSLWGVHRERILENQPQHF.

The gene calls are TRBV7-2 and TRBJ2-7, with D tentatively TRBD1 (5 bases). CDR3 length: 15 residues. CDR1 is SGHTA, CDR2 FQGNSA, per germline. V lost 3 bases, J lost 4 bases, and 16 bases lay in between. In DNA, the CDR3 is TGTGCCAGCAGCTTCCCGCCCCCAGGGCTGTACGAGCAGTACTTC. Protein sequence: CASSFPPPGLYEQYF.

This chain links TRBV25-1 with TRBJ1-4, with D uncertain. The CDR3 has 12 residues. From germline, CDR1 is MGHDK and CDR2 SYGVNS. The V end lost 8 bases, the J end lost 0 bases, and 4 bases lay between the germline ends. The CDR3 nucleotides are TGTGCCAGCGAGGCAACTAATGAAAAACTGTTTTTT. Its translation is CASEATNEKLFF.

This clone appeared once. The genes are TRBV5-1 and TRBJ1-3; D perhaps matches TRBD1 (5 bases). Germline V gene data show CDR1 as SGHRS and CDR2 as YFSETQ. CDR3 size: 18 residues. V was clipped by 4 bases and J by 0 bases, with 20 bases between them. As DNA, the CDR3 is TGCGCCAGCAGCCCTCACAAAAATACAGGTCTCTCTGGAAACACCATATATTTT. It encodes CASSPHKNTGLSGNTIYF.

This clone appeared a single time. The chain recombines TRBV19 with TRBJ1-2, with unresolved D. Germline V CDR1 and CDR2: LNHDA, SQIVND (reference sequence). The CDR3 sequence is 13 residues long. V gave up 1 base and J gave up 3 bases, with 6 bases separating them. The CDR3 DNA reads TGTGCCAGTAGTATAGCTCAGGACTATGGCTACACCTTC. Its translation is CASSIAQDYGYTF.

This rearrangement joins TRBV10-2 to TRBJ2-7, with 11 bases aligning to TRBD1. This CDR3 is 16 amino acids long. V lost 3 bases to trimming and J lost 4 bases; unmatched junction nucleotides: 8. The germline V gene encodes CDR1 WSHSY and CDR2 SAAADI. CDR3 nucleotide sequence: TGCGCCAGCAGTGAATTATCGGGACAGGGGGGGTACGAGCAGTACTTC. This codes for CASSELSGQGGYEQYF.

The chain carries TRBV7-6 and TRBJ1-6; D uncertain. This CDR3 is 14 amino acids long. Germline lookup yields CDR1 SGHVS and CDR2 FNYEAQ. The germline V and J ends were trimmed by 5 bases and 9 bases, with 14 bases remaining between them. CDR3 sequence (DNA): TGTGCCAGCAGCCCCATGGGCGAGATTTCACCCCTCCACTTT. This translates into CASSPMGEISPLHF.

The chain is built from TRBV11-3 and TRBJ2-2; possibly TRBD1 for D (5 bases). The CDR3 length is 13 residues. The V end lost 2 bases, the J end lost 6 bases, and 7 bases lay between the germline ends. CDR1 and CDR2 (germline): SGHNT, YENEEA. DNA for the CDR3: TGTGCCAGCAGCTTATCAGGGCCCGGGGAGCTGTTTTTT. Encoded protein: CASSLSGPGELFF. Variable domain in full (rest from reference TRBV11-3 and TRBJ2-2): EAGVVQSPRYKIIEKKQPVAFWCNPISGHNTLYWYLQNLGQGPELLIRYENEEAVDDSQLPKDRFSAERLKGVDSTLKIQPAELGDSAVYLCASSLSGPGELFFGEGSRLTVL.

This clone appeared a single time. The chain uses TRBV28 and TRBJ2-1; a weak D match, TRBD2 (5 bases). V lost 8 bases to trimming and J lost 2 bases, with 16 bases between them. This CDR3 is built from 15 residues. Looked up from germline, CDR1 is MDHEN and CDR2 is SYDVKM. CDR3: CASFLSGSTYNEQFF. The CDR3 DNA reads TGTGCCAGCTTCCTATCGGGGAGTACCTACAATGAGCAGTTCTTC.

This clone was observed a single time. CDR3 sequence: CASKKPGQGAYEQYF. CDR3 coding DNA: TGTGCCAGCAAAAAGCCGGGACAGGGGGCTTACGAGCAGTACTTC. The chain carries TRBV11-2 and TRBJ2-7, with 12 bases fitting TRBD1. This CDR3 contains 15 residues. Losses at the gene ends were 7 bases for V and 4 bases for J; bases not matched to a gene: 8. Germline CDR1 and CDR2: SGHAT and FQNNGV.

The chain uses TRBV21-1 and TRBJ1-2; TRBD1 was called by the table and not checked on the DNA. TRBV21-1 is an annotated pseudogene. The CDR3 is made up of 17 amino acids. The CDR3 spells CASRVNSHRDHNYGYTF. For the CDR3, the DNA is TGTGCCAGCCGTGTCAATTCCCACAGGGACCACAACTATGGCTACACCTTC.

The rearrangement joins TRBV7-2 to TRBJ1-2, with D possibly matching TRBD1 (5 bases). V was trimmed by 8 bases and J by 12 bases, leaving 25 bases between them. This CDR3 spans 14 amino acids. Germline V CDR1 and CDR2: SGHTA, FQGNSA. CDR3 DNA sequence: TGTGCCAGCCGTCGGGAGGAGGGACGCCGTGTTCACACCTTC. Its protein product is CASRREEGRRVHTF.

This chain uses TRBV27 with TRBJ2-1, with 12 bases fitting TRBD2. V was clipped by 3 bases and J by 8 bases; unmatched bases: 8. The CDR3 sequence is 16 residues long. Germline loops: CDR1 MNHEY, CDR2 SMNVEV (reference sequence). CDR3 region: CASSFLPSGRGDEQFF. Written as DNA, the CDR3 is TGTGCCAGCAGTTTTCTACCTAGCGGGAGGGGGGATGAGCAGTTCTTC.

This chain links TRBV19 with TRBJ2-1; a possible D gene is TRBD2 (5 bases). This CDR3 contains 13 residues. V shed 7 bases and J shed 4 bases, with 11 bases lying between them. The germline CDR1 and CDR2 sequences are LNHDA and SQIVND (reference sequence). CDR3 sequence reads: CASTLRGYNEQFF. CDR3 in DNA: TGTGCCAGTACCCTCCGGGGTTACAATGAGCAGTTCTTC.

The chain carries TRBV7-8 and TRBJ1-2; D unresolved. Germline V lookup: CDR1 SGHVS, CDR2 FQNEAQ. Trimming took off 4 bases at V and 3 bases at J, with 6 bases between the two ends. The CDR3 covers 12 residues. The CDR3, as DNA: TGTGCCAGCAGCTCTTTCGACTATGGCTACACCTTC. Its protein product is CASSSFDYGYTF. The full variable domain, in which reference TRBV7-8 and TRBJ1-2 provide the parts outside the CDR3, is GAGVSQSPRYKVAKRGQDVALRCDPISGHVSLFWYQQALGQGPEFLTYFQNEAQLDKSGLPSDRFFAERPEGSVSTLKIQRTQQEDSAVYLCASSSFDYGYTFGSGTRLTVV.

This chain uses TRBV29-1 with TRBJ2-7, with a tentative D call TRBD1 (6 bases). CDR1 is SQVTM, CDR2 ANQGSEA, per germline. The CDR3 sequence is 12 residues long. V was shortened by 6 bases and J by 2 bases, with 11 bases between the two germline ends. In DNA, the CDR3 is TGCAGCGTCCGGGACAATACCTACGAGCAGTACTTC. The encoded protein is CSVRDNTYEQYF.

The chain has TRBV7-8 and TRBJ2-7; a weak D match, TRBD2 (5 bases). The CDR3 has 15 amino acids. Trimming took 2 bases from V and 3 from J, leaving 14 bases between them. The germline V gene has CDR1 SGHVS and CDR2 FQNEAQ. The CDR3 is CASSLTADLFYEQYF. The CDR3 DNA is TGTGCCAGCAGCTTAACAGCGGACTTATTCTACGAGCAGTACTTC.

This chain joins TRBV7-2 and TRBJ2-3, with 9 bases matching TRBD2. The ends lost 4 bases at V and 2 bases at J; junction bases unmatched: 4. The CDR3 is made up of 15 amino acids. Looked up from germline, CDR1 is SGHTA and CDR2 is FQGNSA. CDR3 sequence: CASSSLAGITDTQYF. The CDR3 DNA reads as TGTGCCAGCAGCTCGCTAGCGGGGATCACAGATACGCAGTATTTT.

This clone was observed once. The rearrangement joins TRBV9 to TRBJ2-1; 9 bases line up with TRBD1. This CDR3 has 15 residues. V lost 0 bases and J lost 5; bases outside the gene matches: 3. Germline CDR1 SGDLS, CDR2 YYNGEE. This CDR3 is CASSVADRGNNEQFF. Written as DNA, the CDR3 is TGTGCCAGCAGCGTAGCGGACAGGGGTAACAATGAGCAGTTCTTC.

This clone was detected once. This chain joins TRBV2 and TRBJ2-2; 8 bases fit TRBD2. The CDR3 is 15 amino acids. V lost 6 bases, J lost 1 base, and 4 bases stayed unmatched. Germline V gene lookup returns CDR1 SNHLY and CDR2 FYNNEI. DNA of the CDR3: TGTGCCAGCAGAGTAGCGGGAAGGAACACCGGGGAGCTGTTTTTT. This codes for CASRVAGRNTGELFF.